The 2 T cell receptor beta chains below come from one sample, sequenced in a study of shared clonotypes between healthy human individuals. Sequencing was performed with immunoSEQ multiplex PCR; in TCRdb, only in-frame clones are kept and a portion is missing. The sample records around 440,000 clones, approximately 77% being singletons. Source material: PBMCs. These receptors were collected from a middle-aged woman in good health. Some clones in this sample may be carry-over from other donors' samples.

The chain is built from TRBV7-2 and TRBJ2-7, with a possible D match to TRBD1 (5 bases). This CDR3 is built from 12 residues. Trimming left V 5 bases short and J 7 bases short, with 12 bases between. CDR1 is SGHTA and CDR2 is FQGNSA in the germline V gene. The CDR3 spells CASSDPKGEQYF. Written as DNA, the CDR3 is TGTGCCAGCAGCGACCCCAAGGGGGAGCAGTACTTC.

The chain's CDR3 is CSVDGLAGEETQYF. The CDR3 coding sequence is TGCAGCGTCGATGGACTAGCGGGAGAAGAGACCCAGTACTTC. The chain links TRBV29-1 to TRBJ2-5; TRBD2 agrees at 13 bases. CDR3 length: 14 residues. The germline CDR1 and CDR2 sequences are SQVTM and ANQGSEA. V lost 6 bases to trimming and J lost 3 bases; unmatched junction nucleotides: 4.